This T cell receptor beta chain was found in a study of human T cells and chemical hapten exposure. Time point in this sample: patch test 3, about 24 weeks after DPC sensitization. This sample's treatment: therapeutic diphenylcyclopropenone sensitization with weekly scalp DPC. MiXCR, applied by TCRdb to the RACE reads, yields one record per CDR3 protein. The table includes about 190,000 distinct CDR3 sequences, under 30% detected once. Trimming left V 6 bases short and J 0 bases short, with 15 bases between. Germline V gives CDR1 SQVTM, CDR2 ANQGSEA. The CDR3 contains 15 residues. The sequence came from a woman aged 40 to 50 with alopecia areata. Some clones in this sample may be carry-over from other donors' samples. This rearrangement joins TRBV29-1 to TRBJ1-3; a possible D gene is TRBD1 (5 bases). Material: whole blood, obtained in connection with sensitization to the hapten diphenylcyclopropenone (DPC). The CDR3 reads CSVSPGGSSGNTIYF. The CDR3 nucleotides are TGCAGCGTCTCACCCGGGGGGAGCTCTGGAAACACCATATATTTT.